The rows below give T cell receptor beta chains drawn from one sample of a study of graft-versus-host responses after intestinal transplantation. For these TCRs, the target antigens are not known. Some clones are missing from TCRdb's copy, which holds only in-frame ones; the method was immunoSEQ multiplex PCR. The sample yields over 75,000 clones, roughly 91% seen once. Sequenced here: unstimulated CD4+ T cells sorted from spleen or lymph node cells, sampled before intestinal transplant. The receptor set was obtained from a human donor who received an intestinal transplant. Each CDR3 is given with its conserved first and last residue. D genes are given only for firm matches. Clone size is stated in some rows and not others, as once, few, many or a class when expanded.

d_call	cdr3_length	v_call	clone_size	j_call	cdr3_aa	cdr3_nt
NA	15	TRBV7-6	NA	TRBJ2-7	CASSLEYGSSYEQYF	TGTGCCAGCAGCTTAGAGTATGGGAGCTCCTACGAGCAGTACTTC
NA	14	TRBV7-9	few	TRBJ1-2	CASSLSIQGGGYTF	TGTGCCAGCAGCTTAAGTATACAGGGAGGGGGCTACACCTTC
NA	15	TRBV2	NA	TRBJ2-2	CASRGADLNTGELFF	TGTGCCAGCAGGGGGGCTGACCTGAACACCGGGGAGCTGTTTTTT
NA	12	TRBV27	NA	TRBJ2-7	CASSLRGNEQYF	TGTGCCAGCAGTTTACGGGGGAACGAGCAGTACTTC
TRBD1	13	TRBV5-1	NA	TRBJ2-5	CASSLQGGETQYF	TGCGCCAGCAGCTTACAGGGGGGAGAGACCCAGTACTTC
NA	12	TRBV6-6	NA	TRBJ1-2	CASSPGAGGYTF	TGTGCCAGCAGTCCAGGGGCCGGAGGCTACACCTTC
TRBD1	16	TRBV6-1	once	TRBJ2-4	CASSVTGTGGANIQYF	TGTGCCAGCAGTGTAACCGGGACAGGGGGCGCAAACATTCAGTACTTC
NA	13	TRBV5-1	NA	TRBJ1-1	CASSSGGDTEAFF	TGCGCCAGCAGCTCCGGGGGAGACACTGAAGCTTTCTTT
NA	14	TRBV5-4	NA	TRBJ1-4	CASSASGVYEKLFF	TGTGCCAGCAGCGCATCCGGGGTCTATGAAAAACTGTTTTTT
TRBD1	17	TRBV18	NA	TRBJ1-4	CASSPIGGLTTNEKLFF	TGTGCCAGCTCACCAATAGGGGGCCTTACAACTAATGAAAAACTGTTTTTT
TRBD2	16	TRBV14	NA	TRBJ2-1	CASSPRTSGRHNEQFF	TGTGCCAGCAGCCCTCGGACTAGCGGGAGGCACAATGAGCAGTTCTTC
TRBD1	15	TRBV19	NA	TRBJ2-5	CASSARQGVWETQYF	TGTGCCAGTAGTGCCAGACAGGGGGTCTGGGAGACCCAGTACTTC
NA	14	TRBV27	NA	TRBJ2-7	CASSLGVGGPQQYF	TGTGCCAGCAGTTTGGGGGTAGGGGGTCCCCAGCAGTACTTC
NA	15	TRBV11-2	NA	TRBJ1-1	CASEVGGVGNTEAFF	TGTGCCAGCGAGGTTGGGGGGGTGGGGAACACTGAAGCTTTCTTT
NA	13	TRBV5-6	few	TRBJ1-1	CASSLQGGTEAFF	TGTGCCAGCAGCTTGCAGGGAGGCACTGAAGCTTTCTTT
NA	14	TRBV28	NA	TRBJ1-2	CASSLFRVGPGYTF	TGTGCCAGCAGTTTATTTCGGGTGGGTCCTGGCTACACCTTC
NA	15	TRBV28	NA	TRBJ1-5	CASSGRGQLNQPQHF	TGTGCCAGCAGCGGGCGCGGACAGCTCAATCAGCCCCAGCATTTT
TRBD1	16	TRBV28	NA	TRBJ1-2	CASSPVRSGGHYGYTF	TGTGCCAGCAGTCCGGTCAGGTCAGGGGGCCACTATGGCTACACCTTC
NA	12	TRBV28	NA	TRBJ1-1	CASSFKSPQAFF	TGTGCCAGCAGTTTTAAGAGTCCCCAAGCTTTCTTT
NA	14	TRBV4-1	NA	TRBJ1-3	CASSQTDSRNTIYF	TGCGCCAGCAGCCAGACGGACAGTAGAAACACCATATATTTT
TRBD1	13	TRBV29-1	NA	TRBJ2-5	CSVGQVPQETQYF	TGCAGCGTCGGACAGGTCCCCCAAGAGACCCAGTACTTC
NA	12	TRBV6-5	NA	TRBJ2-3	CASRPKDSLEYF	TGTGCCAGCAGACCTAAGGACAGCTTGGAGTATTTT
TRBD1	15	TRBV9	NA	TRBJ1-1	CASSDYRGLGTEAFF	TGTGCCAGCAGCGACTACAGGGGGCTGGGCACTGAAGCTTTCTTT
TRBD1	14	TRBV28	NA	TRBJ1-2	CASSLGDRDYGYTF	TGTGCCAGCAGTTTAGGGGACAGGGACTATGGCTACACCTTC
NA	14	TRBV19	NA	TRBJ1-2	CASNGPDRNYGYTF	TGTGCCAGTAACGGCCCCGACAGGAACTATGGCTACACCTTC
TRBD1	18	TRBV4-2	NA	TRBJ1-2	CASSARFRGLPTSYGYTF	TGTGCCAGCAGCGCCCGTTTCAGGGGGCTCCCAACCTCGTATGGCTACACCTTC
NA	15	TRBV15	NA	TRBJ1-5	CATSRDRYSNQPQHF	TGTGCCACCAGCAGAGATCGGTATAGCAATCAGCCCCAGCATTTT
TRBD1	19	TRBV7-9	NA	TRBJ2-1	CASSLEPGQGEWPYNEQFF	TGTGCCAGCAGCTTAGAGCCGGGACAGGGCGAATGGCCCTACAATGAGCAGTTCTTC